This entry lists 14 T cell receptor beta chains sequenced from one sample in a study of breast tumors, draining lymph nodes, adjacent tissues. TCRdb reprocessed the multiplex PCR reads via MiXCR and lists one record per CDR3 protein. The repertoire holds 150,000 to 200,000 distinct CDR3 sequences, with 25% to 40% as singletons. Breast cancer patients provided tissue from their axillary draining lymph nodes. The specimen was axillary lymph node tissue. These receptor sequences come from a female donor with breast cancer. Some clones in this sample may be carry-over from other donors' samples.

This clonotype has a single count. The chain couples TRBV20-1 to TRBJ2-3; 7 positions match TRBD2. After removal of 0 bases from V and 4 bases from J, the junction contained 4 bases not matched to a gene. There are 14 residues in the CDR3. Germline CDR1 is DFQATT and CDR2 is SNEGSKA (reference sequence). CDR3 amino acids: CSARDGGRSDTQYF. In DNA, the CDR3 is TGCAGTGCTAGAGATGGCGGGAGATCAGATACGCAGTATTTT.

This chain uses TRBV24-1 with TRBJ1-4, with D uncertain. The CDR3 contains 9 residues. Germline assignment: CDR1 KGHDR and CDR2 SFDVKD. V dropped 4 bases and J dropped 10 bases, with 0 bases sitting between them. This chain's CDR3 is CATSEKLFF. The CDR3 coding sequence is TGTGCCACCAGTGAAAAACTGTTTTTT.

To note about this clonotype: Just one base apart from a much larger clone, this may be a read error. The chain uses TRBV7-9 and TRBJ2-4, with 12 bases that match TRBD1. The CDR3 is made up of 15 amino acids. Germline V gives CDR1 SEHNR, CDR2 FQNEAQ (reference sequence). The DNA for the CDR3 is TGTGCCAGCAGCTTGGAGGGACAGGGGGCAGGCGAGCAGCACTTC. Amino acids: CASSLEGQGAGEQHF.

This clonotype was detected only a few times. The chain employs TRBV4-3 and TRBJ2-2, with 8 bases that match TRBD1. The CDR3 contains 19 residues. In germline, CDR1 is LGHNA, CDR2 YSLEER. Germline trimming cut 1 base from V and 0 bases from J; bases unmatched to any gene: 10. As DNA, the CDR3 is TGCGCCAGCAGCCAAGGGATATCCGCAGGGGGCGCGAACACCGGGGAGCTGTTTTTT. Encoded protein: CASSQGISAGGANTGELFF.

This clonotype was seen at least ten times. This chain connects TRBV12-3 or TRBV12-4 to TRBJ1-2; a weak D match, TRBD1 (5 bases). The V and J ends lost 3 bases and 6 bases respectively, with 17 bases between them. The CDR3 extends over 15 amino acids. This CDR3 is CASSFLSPPRDGYTF. The CDR3, as DNA: TGTGCCAGCAGTTTCCTGTCTCCCCCCAGGGATGGCTACACCTTC.

This clonotype was seen a handful of times. The chain is built from TRBV20-1 and TRBJ1-1; D gene unclear. V lost 1 base to trimming and J lost 11 bases, with 17 bases between them. The CDR3 is made up of 13 amino acids. Looked up from germline, CDR1 is DFQATT and CDR2 is SNEGSKA (reference sequence). The CDR3 DNA follows: TGCAGTGCTAGAGCGGAGACGGAGACGCTCGCTTTCTTT. It codes for CSARAETETLAFF.

V is TRBV6-1 and J is TRBJ2-3; possibly TRBD1 for D (6 bases). Trimming cost V 0 bases and J 6 bases, with 16 bases left between them. Germline V gene data show CDR1 as MNHNS and CDR2 as SASEGT. This CDR3 comprises 16 residues. The CDR3 sequence: CASSEAVYRAPDTQYF. Written as DNA, the CDR3 is TGTGCCAGCAGTGAAGCGGTTTACAGGGCCCCGGATACGCAGTATTTT.

On this clonotype: A read error is possible here, since a much larger clone lies one base away. The rearrangement links TRBV20-1 to TRBJ2-1; TRBD2 agrees at 11 bases. Germline assignment: CDR1 DFQATT and CDR2 SNEGSKA (reference sequence). The CDR3 is made up of 16 amino acids. This chain's CDR3 is CSARVLAGAELGEQSF. The CDR3, as DNA: TGCAGTGCTAGAGTACTAGCGGGAGCAGAATTGGGTGAGCAGTCCTTC.

This clonotype was detected many times. The chain carries TRBV2 and TRBJ1-2; no clear D. CDR3 size: 14 residues. Germline V CDR1 and CDR2: SNHLY, FYNNEI. V was trimmed by 7 bases and J by 5 bases, leaving 17 bases between them. CDR3: CASTASGGRYGYTF. CDR3 DNA: TGTGCCAGCACGGCCTCGGGTGGACGGTATGGCTACACCTTC.

This clonotype has ten or more counts. The J gene is TRBJ2-7, the V gene TRBV6-2 or TRBV6-3; TRBD1 agrees at 10 bases. The germline V gene encodes CDR1 MNHEY and CDR2 SVGEGT. The trim removed 5 bases at V and 1 base at J, leaving 11 bases unmatched. The CDR3 runs 17 residues. CDR3 region: CASSRWDRGDGSYEQYF. The CDR3 coding sequence is TGTGCCAGCAGTCGATGGGACAGGGGAGATGGTTCCTACGAGCAGTACTTC.

Ten or more counts support this clonotype. This chain links TRBV6-1 with TRBJ2-7; no clear D gene. The CDR3 sequence is 13 residues long. Germline V gene data show CDR1 as MNHNS and CDR2 as SASEGT. V lost 0 bases, J lost 4 bases, and 7 bases lay in between. CDR3 DNA sequence: TGTGCCAGCAGTGAAGCAATCGGTTACGAGCAGTACTTC. It encodes CASSEAIGYEQYF.

On this clonotype itself: A much larger clonotype is one base distant, so this may be a read error. This chain links TRBV7-3 with TRBJ2-5; 8 nucleotides agree with TRBD2. The CDR3 loop spans 15 amino acids. The germline V gene encodes CDR1 SGHTA and CDR2 FQGTGA. CDR3 nucleotide sequence: TGTGCCTGCAGCCCCGTCGGACTAGCTTACGAGACCCAGCACTTC. Encoded protein: CACSPVGLAYETQHF.

This clonotype was observed at least ten times. The rearrangement joins TRBV7-9 to TRBJ1-4, with a weak D call TRBD1 (5 bases). The CDR3 is made up of 15 amino acids. Germline values: CDR1 SEHNR, CDR2 FQNEAQ (reference sequence). V lost 1 base to trimming and J lost 8 bases, with 14 bases between them. The CDR3 coding sequence is TGTGCCAGCAGCTTAGGTTGGGGAGGGGACGAAAAACTGTTTTTT. Amino acids: CASSLGWGGDEKLFF.

The chain has TRBV15 and TRBJ2-5, with 11 bases identical to TRBD1. V lost 5 bases, J lost 4 bases, and 12 bases stayed unmatched. The CDR3 is 17 residues long. Germline-derived CDR1 and CDR2 are LNHNV and YYDKDF (reference sequence). DNA of the CDR3: TGTGCCACCAGCCAACTCATAGCCGGGACAGGGGGAGAGACCCAGTACTTC. This encodes CATSQLIAGTGGETQYF.